A selection of T cell receptor beta chains follows, all from one sample in a study of cytomegalovirus exposure and HLA in healthy donors. TCRdb's table, derived via immunoSEQ multiplex PCR, lists solely in-frame clones and lacks some. The sample holds under 200,000 clones; approximately 80% are singletons and the top ten take 7%. Sequenced: PBMCs. These receptors came from a woman aged 35 to 49 in good health and CMV-seropositive. CDR3s leave out the opening cysteine and the closing phenylalanine or tryptophan.

J,V,CDR3
TRBJ2-7,TRBV6-1,ASSEAGGGSASYEQY
TRBJ2-1,TRBV2,ASVYRGTGVDVRGNEQF
TRBJ2-5,TRBV5-6,ASSPGRGQGLPVQY
TRBJ2-3,TRBV5-1,ASILSSGGSTDTQY
TRBJ2-2,TRBV9,ASSATQGYTGELF
TRBJ2-7,TRBV7-8,ASSLVGTGLHEQY
TRBJ1-5,TRBV6-1,ASSLGQGHQPQH
TRBJ1-5,TRBV29-1,SVGGQSNQPQH
TRBJ1-2,TRBV6-6,ASHSGQAYGYT
TRBJ1-2,TRBV6-6,ASSILTGIYGYT
TRBJ2-1,TRBV9,ASSVGAGLYNEQF
TRBJ1-1,TRBV7-8,ASSPDRGPEAF
TRBJ1-2,TRBV19,ASSRRGNGYT
TRBJ2-3,TRBV11-3,ASSSGGDGKADTQY
TRBJ2-2,TRBV11-3,ASKRDRNTGELF
TRBJ2-5,TRBV18,ASSPRSRGGLETQY
TRBJ1-2,TRBV6-5,ASSYSVRVLDYGYT
TRBJ2-7,TRBV5-5,ASSFSSGTESYEQY
TRBJ2-1,TRBV5-1,ASSLGSGSSNEQF
TRBJ2-7,TRBV6-5,ASSPTPGLAEQY
TRBJ1-1,TRBV19,ASTESSEAF
TRBJ2-1,TRBV11-3,ASSLLWGYEQF
TRBJ2-6,TRBV14,ASSQVGLISGANVLT
TRBJ2-5,TRBV30,AWSSGGAAETQY
TRBJ1-2,TRBV27,ASSIQPGHSYGYT
TRBJ1-5,TRBV18,ASSTLPGGRNQPQH
TRBJ2-3,TRBV6-1,VSRTGHSTDTQY
TRBJ2-7,TRBV29-1,SVRDYLYEQY
TRBJ1-2,TRBV19,ASSIGGGRGNYGYT
TRBJ1-6,TRBV30,AWSKGPNSPLH
TRBJ2-3,TRBV11-2,ASSLVQGFSADTQY
TRBJ1-6,TRBV7-6,ASSLESPIAGGLDSPLH
TRBJ2-3,TRBV18,ASSPPFPSDTQY
TRBJ1-2,TRBV6-5,ASIQSGGYGYT
TRBJ2-1,TRBV6-1,ASAGGQF